This T cell receptor beta chain is drawn from a study of regulatory T cells in long-lasting Graves disease. Notes on the study in general: Samples came from peripheral blood alone, without thyroid tissue.

This clonotype was recorded at least ten times. Its cognate antigen is unknown. Time point indicated: newly diagnosed GD, antithyroid drugs for less than 3 months. RNA extracted from PBMCs served as the sequencing template. Construction of TCR beta libraries relied on iRepertoire HTBI primers and on Arm-PCR targeting CDR3 regions. TCRdb analysed the multiplex PCR reads with MiXCR anew, one entry per CDR3 protein. The repertoire holds 450,000 to 650,000 distinct CDR3 sequences, with about 16% as singletons. The CDR3 runs to 16 residues. V was trimmed by 6 bases and J by 2 bases, leaving 18 bases between them. The same data also contributed to another study, on T cells in Graves' hyperthyroidism and ophthalmopathy.

This specimen consisted of peripheral blood mononuclear cells (PBMCs), obtained at new diagnosis, from a patient treated with antithyroid drugs. This chain joins TRBV12-3 or TRBV12-4 and TRBJ2-3; TRBD1 or TRBD2 may be the D gene (6 bases each). This TCR was recovered from a woman aged 40 to 65 with Graves disease. The CDR3 DNA follows: TGTGCCAGCAGCTCTAATAGGGGGGCCGCCACAGATACGCAGTATTTT. It encodes CASSSNRGAATDTQYF.